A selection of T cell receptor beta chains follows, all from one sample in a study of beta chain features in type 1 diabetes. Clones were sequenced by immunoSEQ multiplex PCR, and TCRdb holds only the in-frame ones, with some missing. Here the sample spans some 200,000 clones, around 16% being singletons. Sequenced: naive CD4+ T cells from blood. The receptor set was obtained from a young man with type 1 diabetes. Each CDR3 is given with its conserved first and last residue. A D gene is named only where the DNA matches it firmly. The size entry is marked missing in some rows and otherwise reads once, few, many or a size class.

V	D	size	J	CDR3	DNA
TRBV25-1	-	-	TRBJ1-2	CATLARLYGYTF	TGTGCCACACTGGCCAGACTTTATGGCTACACCTTC
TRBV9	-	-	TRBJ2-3	CASTRRGTDTQYF	TGTGCCAGCACCCGTAGGGGAACAGATACGCAGTATTTT
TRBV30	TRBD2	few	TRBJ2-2	CAWSRPGASGVNTGELFF	TGTGCCTGGAGTCGCCCAGGAGCTAGCGGGGTGAACACCGGGGAGCTGTTTTTT
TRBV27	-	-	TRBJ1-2	CASSRSEGHYGYTF	TGTGCCAGCAGCCGATCGGAGGGTCACTATGGCTACACCTTC
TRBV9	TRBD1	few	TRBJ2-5	CASSGSWGQGQDETQYF	TGTGCCAGCAGCGGTAGCTGGGGACAGGGGCAGGACGAGACCCAGTACTTC
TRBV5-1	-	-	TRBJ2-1	CASSLSDGSYNEQFF	TGCGCCAGCAGCTTGTCGGATGGCTCCTACAATGAGCAGTTCTTC
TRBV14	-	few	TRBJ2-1	CASSRYNEQFF	TGTGCCAGCAGTCGATACAATGAGCAGTTCTTC
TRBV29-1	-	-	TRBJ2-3	CSVSQGTDTQYF	TGCAGCGTTTCCCAGGGGACAGATACGCAGTATTTT
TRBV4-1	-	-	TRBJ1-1	CASGWDRAAFF	TGCGCCAGCGGCTGGGACCGGGCGGCTTTCTTT
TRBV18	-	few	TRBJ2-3	CASSPVTAGTQYF	TGTGCCAGCTCACCGGTGACGGCGGGCACGCAGTATTTT
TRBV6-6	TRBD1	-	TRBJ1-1	CASRPQGRGTEAFF	TGTGCCAGCAGACCACAGGGGAGGGGAACTGAAGCTTTCTTT
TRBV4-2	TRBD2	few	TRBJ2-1	CASSQGLAGVFYNEQFF	TGTGCCAGCAGCCAGGGGCTAGCGGGAGTGTTCTACAATGAGCAGTTCTTC
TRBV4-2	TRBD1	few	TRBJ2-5	CASSQTGSGETQYF	TGTGCCAGCAGCCAGACAGGGTCGGGGGAGACCCAGTACTTC
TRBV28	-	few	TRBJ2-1	CASSPRGNQGDEQFF	TGTGCCAGCAGTCCCCGGGGGAATCAAGGCGATGAGCAGTTCTTC
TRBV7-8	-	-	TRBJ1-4	CASSLGQSEKLFF	TGTGCCAGCAGCCTTGGACAGAGTGAAAAACTGTTTTTT
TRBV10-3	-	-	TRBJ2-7	CAIGSGYF	TGTGCCATCGGGAGCGGGTACTTC
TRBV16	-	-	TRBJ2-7	CASSRSSYEQYF	TGTGCCAGCAGCCGATCCTCCTACGAGCAGTACTTC
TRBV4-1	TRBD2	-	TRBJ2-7	CASSSQFGLAKNEQYF	TGCGCCAGCAGCTCTCAATTCGGACTAGCGAAGAACGAGCAGTACTTC
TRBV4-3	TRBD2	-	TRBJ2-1	CASSQDSASGRYNEQFF	TGCGCCAGCAGCCAAGATTCGGCTAGCGGGAGGTATAATGAGCAGTTCTTC
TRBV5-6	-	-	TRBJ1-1	CASSSLGLNTEAFF	TGTGCCAGCAGCTCATTGGGCCTCAACACTGAAGCTTTCTTT